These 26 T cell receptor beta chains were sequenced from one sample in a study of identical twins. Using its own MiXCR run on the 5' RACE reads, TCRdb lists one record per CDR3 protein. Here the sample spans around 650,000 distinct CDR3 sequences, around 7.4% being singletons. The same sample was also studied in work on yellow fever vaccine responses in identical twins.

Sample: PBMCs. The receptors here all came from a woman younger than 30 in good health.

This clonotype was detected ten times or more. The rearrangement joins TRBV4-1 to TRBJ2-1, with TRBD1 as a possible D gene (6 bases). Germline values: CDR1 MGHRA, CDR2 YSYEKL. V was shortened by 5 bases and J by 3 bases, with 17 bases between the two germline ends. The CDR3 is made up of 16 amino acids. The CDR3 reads CASSGLLGANYNEQFF. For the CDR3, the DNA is TGCGCCAGCAGCGGGTTACTGGGGGCCAACTACAATGAGCAGTTCTTC.

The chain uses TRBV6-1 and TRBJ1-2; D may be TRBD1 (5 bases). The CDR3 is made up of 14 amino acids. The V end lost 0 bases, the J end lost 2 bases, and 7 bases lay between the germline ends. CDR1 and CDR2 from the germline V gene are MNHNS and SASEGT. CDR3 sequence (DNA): TGTGCCAGCAGTGAAGCTGGGGGAAACTATGGCTACACCTTC. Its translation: CASSEAGGNYGYTF.

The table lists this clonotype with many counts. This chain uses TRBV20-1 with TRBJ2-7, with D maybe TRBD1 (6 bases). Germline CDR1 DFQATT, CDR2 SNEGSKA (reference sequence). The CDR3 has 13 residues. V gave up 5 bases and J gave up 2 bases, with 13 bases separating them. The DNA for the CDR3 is TGCAGTGCTTCCTGGACAGCTACCTACGAGCAGTACTTC. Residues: CSASWTATYEQYF.

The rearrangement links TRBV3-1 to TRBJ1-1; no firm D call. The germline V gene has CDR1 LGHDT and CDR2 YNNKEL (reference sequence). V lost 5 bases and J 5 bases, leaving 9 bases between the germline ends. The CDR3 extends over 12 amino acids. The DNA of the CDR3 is TGTGCCAGCAGCAGGGCCCGGACTGAAGCTTTCTTT. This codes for CASSRARTEAFF. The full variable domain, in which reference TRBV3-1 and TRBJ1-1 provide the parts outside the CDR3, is DTAVSQTPKYLVTQMGNDKSIKCEQNLGHDTMYWYKQDSKKFLKIMFSYNNKELIINETVPNRFSPKSPDKAHLNLHINSLELGDSAVYFCASSRARTEAFFGQGTRLTVV.

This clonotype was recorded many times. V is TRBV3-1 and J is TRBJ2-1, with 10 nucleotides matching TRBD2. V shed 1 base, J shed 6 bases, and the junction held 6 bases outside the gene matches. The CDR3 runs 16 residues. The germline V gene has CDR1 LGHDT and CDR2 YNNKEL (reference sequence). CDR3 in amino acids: CASSQVRAGGRNEQFF. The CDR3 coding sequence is TGTGCCAGCAGCCAAGTGAGAGCGGGAGGGCGCAATGAGCAGTTCTTC.

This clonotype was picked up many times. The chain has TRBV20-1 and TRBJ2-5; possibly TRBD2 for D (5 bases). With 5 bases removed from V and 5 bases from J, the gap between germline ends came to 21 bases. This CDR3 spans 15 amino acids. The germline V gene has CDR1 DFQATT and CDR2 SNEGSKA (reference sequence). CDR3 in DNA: TGCAGTGCTCCGGGGAGCGGAATAATTCGGGAGACCCAGTACTTC. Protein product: CSAPGSGIIRETQYF.

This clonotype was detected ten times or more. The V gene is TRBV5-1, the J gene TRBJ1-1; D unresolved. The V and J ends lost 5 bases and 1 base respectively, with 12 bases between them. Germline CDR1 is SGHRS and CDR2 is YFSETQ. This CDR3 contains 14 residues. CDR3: CASSLRIGNTEAFF. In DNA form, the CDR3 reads TGCGCCAGCAGTCTACGGATAGGGAACACTGAAGCTTTCTTT.

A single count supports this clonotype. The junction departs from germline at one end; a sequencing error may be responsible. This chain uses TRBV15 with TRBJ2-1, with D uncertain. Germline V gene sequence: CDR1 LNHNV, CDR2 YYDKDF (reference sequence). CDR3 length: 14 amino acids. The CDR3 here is CGTSGLPPYNEQFF. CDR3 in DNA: TGTGGCACCTCGGGCCTACCCCCGTACAATGAGCAGTTCTTC.

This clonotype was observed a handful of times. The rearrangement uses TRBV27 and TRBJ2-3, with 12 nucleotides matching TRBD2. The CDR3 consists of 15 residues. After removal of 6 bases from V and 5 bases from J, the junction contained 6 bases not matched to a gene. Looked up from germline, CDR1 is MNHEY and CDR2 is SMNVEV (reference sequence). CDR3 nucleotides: TGTGCCAGCAGATGGACTAGCGGGAACATAGATACGCAGTATTTT. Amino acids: CASRWTSGNIDTQYF.

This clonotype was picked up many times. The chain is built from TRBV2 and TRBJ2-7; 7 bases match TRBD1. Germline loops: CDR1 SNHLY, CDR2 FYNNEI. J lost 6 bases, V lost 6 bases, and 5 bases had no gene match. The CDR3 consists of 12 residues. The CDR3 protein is CASSWTGPEQYF. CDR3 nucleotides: TGTGCCAGCAGCTGGACAGGCCCCGAGCAGTACTTC.

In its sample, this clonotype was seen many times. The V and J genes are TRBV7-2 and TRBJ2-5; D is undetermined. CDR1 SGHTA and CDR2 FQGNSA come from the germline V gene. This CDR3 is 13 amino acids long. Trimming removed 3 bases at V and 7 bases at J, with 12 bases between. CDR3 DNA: TGTGCCAGCAGCTTCGAAGTAAACTGGACCCAGTACTTC. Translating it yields CASSFEVNWTQYF. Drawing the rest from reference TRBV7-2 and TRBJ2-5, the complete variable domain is GAGVSQSPSNKVTEKGKDVELRCDPISGHTALYWYRQSLGQGLEFLIYFQGNSAPDKSGLPSDRFSAERTGGSVSTLTIQRTQQEDSAVYLCASSFEVNWTQYFGPGTRLLVL.

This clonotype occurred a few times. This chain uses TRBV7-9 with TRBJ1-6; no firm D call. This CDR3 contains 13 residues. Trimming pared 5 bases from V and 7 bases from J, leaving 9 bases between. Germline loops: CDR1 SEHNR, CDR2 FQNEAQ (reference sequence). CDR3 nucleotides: TGTGCCAGCAGCCCAGTTGGGAATTCACCCCTCCACTTT. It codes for CASSPVGNSPLHF.

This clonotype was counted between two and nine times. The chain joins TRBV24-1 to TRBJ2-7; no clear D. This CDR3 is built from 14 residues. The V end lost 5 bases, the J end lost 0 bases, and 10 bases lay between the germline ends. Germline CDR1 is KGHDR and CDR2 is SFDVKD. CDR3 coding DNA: TGTGCCACCAGTGCTTCCCCGAGCTCCTACGAGCAGTACTTC. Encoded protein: CATSASPSSYEQYF.

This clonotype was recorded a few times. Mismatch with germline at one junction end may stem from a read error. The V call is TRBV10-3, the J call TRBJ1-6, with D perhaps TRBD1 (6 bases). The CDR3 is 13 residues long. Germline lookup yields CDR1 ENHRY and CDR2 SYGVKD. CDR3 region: CAISEGGRPHSLF. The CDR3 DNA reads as TGTGCCATCAGTGAAGGGGGTAGGCCCCATAGTCTCTTT.

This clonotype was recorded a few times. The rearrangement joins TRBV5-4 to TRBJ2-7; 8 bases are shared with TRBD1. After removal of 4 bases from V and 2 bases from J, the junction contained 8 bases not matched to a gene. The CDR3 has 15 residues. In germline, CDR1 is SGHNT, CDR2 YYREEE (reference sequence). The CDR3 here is CASSRDRGWAYEQYV. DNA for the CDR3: TGTGCCAGCAGCCGAGACAGGGGTTGGGCCTACGAGCAGTACGTC.

The CDR3 DNA is TGTGCCAGCAGTCCACCAGCCTCGGGCGAGCAGTACTTC. Its protein product is CASSPPASGEQYF. This rearrangement joins TRBV7-9 to TRBJ2-7; unclear D gene. V was trimmed by 6 bases and J by 6 bases, leaving 15 bases between them. The CDR3 has 13 amino acids. Germline V CDR1 and CDR2: SEHNR, FQNEAQ (reference sequence).

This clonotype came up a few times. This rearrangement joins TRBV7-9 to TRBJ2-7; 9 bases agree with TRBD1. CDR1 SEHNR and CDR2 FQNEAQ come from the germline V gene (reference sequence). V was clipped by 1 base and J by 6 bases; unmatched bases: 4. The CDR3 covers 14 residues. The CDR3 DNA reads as TGTGCCAGCAGCTTAGGTGGGGGACAGGGCGAGCAGTACTTC. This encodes CASSLGGGQGEQYF. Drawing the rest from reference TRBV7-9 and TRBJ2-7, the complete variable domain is DTGVSQNPRHKITKRGQNVTFRCDPISEHNRLYWYRQTLGQGPEFLTYFQNEAQLEKSRLLSDRFSAERPKGSFSTLEIQRTEQGDSAMYLCASSLGGGQGEQYFGPGTRLTVT.

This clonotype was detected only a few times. CDR3 in amino acids: CSAYAQGPDTGELFF. In DNA form, the CDR3 reads TGCAGTGCCTACGCACAGGGGCCAGACACCGGGGAGCTGTTTTTT. The V gene is TRBV20-1, the J gene TRBJ2-2; 7 nucleotides agree with TRBD1. V trimming: 6 bases; J trimming: 3 bases; junction bases outside the gene matches: 10. The CDR3 length is 15 residues. Germline V gene data show CDR1 as DFQATT and CDR2 as SNEGSKA (reference sequence).

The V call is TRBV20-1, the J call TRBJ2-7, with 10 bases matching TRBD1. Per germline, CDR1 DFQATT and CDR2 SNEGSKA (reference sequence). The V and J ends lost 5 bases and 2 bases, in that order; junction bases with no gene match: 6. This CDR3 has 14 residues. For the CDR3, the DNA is TGCAGTGCTTGTATGGGACAGGGGCCCTACGAGCAGTACTTC. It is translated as CSACMGQGPYEQYF.

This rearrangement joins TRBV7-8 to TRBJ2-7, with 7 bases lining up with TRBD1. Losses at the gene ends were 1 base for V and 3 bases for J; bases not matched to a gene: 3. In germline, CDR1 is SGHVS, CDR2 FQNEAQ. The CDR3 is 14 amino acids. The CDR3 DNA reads TGTGCCAGCAGCTTAGACAGGGGAAACTACGAGCAGTACGTC. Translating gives CASSLDRGNYEQYV.

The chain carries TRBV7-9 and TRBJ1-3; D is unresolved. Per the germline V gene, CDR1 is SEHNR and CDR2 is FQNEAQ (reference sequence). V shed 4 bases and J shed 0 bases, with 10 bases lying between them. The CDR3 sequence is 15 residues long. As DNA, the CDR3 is TGTGCCAGCAGCTACCACAGCGGCTCTGGAAACACCATATATTTT. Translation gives CASSYHSGSGNTIYF.

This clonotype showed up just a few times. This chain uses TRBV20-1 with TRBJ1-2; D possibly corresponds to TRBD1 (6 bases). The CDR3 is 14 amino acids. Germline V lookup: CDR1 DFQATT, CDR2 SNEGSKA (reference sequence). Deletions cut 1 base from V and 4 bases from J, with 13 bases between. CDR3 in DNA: TGCAGTGCTAGAGTAATAGGACAGATCTATGGCTACACCTTC. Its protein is CSARVIGQIYGYTF.

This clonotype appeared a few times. The CDR3 bases are TGCAGTGCTAGCGGGGGGGCCCCTGAGCAGTTCTTC. Translating gives CSASGGAPEQFF. The rearrangement uses TRBV20-1 and TRBJ2-1, with TRBD2 matching 8 bases. The CDR3 loop spans 12 amino acids. Per the germline V gene, CDR1 is DFQATT and CDR2 is SNEGSKA (reference sequence). Losses at the gene ends were 3 bases for V and 9 bases for J; bases not matched to a gene: 4.

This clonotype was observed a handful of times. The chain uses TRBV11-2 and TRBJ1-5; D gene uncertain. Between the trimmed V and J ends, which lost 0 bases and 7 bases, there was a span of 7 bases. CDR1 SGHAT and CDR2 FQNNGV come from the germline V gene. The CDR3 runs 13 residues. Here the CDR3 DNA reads TGTGCCAGCAGCTTAGATGGAGCCCAGCCCCAGCATTTT. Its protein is CASSLDGAQPQHF.

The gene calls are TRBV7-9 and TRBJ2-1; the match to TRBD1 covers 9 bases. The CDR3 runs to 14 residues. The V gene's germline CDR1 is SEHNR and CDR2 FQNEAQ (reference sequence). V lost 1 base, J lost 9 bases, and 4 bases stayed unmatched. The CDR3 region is CASSLGGQGFEQFF. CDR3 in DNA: TGTGCCAGCAGCTTAGGGGGACAGGGCTTTGAGCAGTTCTTC.

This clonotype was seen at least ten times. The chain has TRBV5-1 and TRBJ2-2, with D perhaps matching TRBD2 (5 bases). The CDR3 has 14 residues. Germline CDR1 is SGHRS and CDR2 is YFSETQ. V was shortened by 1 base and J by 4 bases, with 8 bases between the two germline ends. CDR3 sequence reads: CASSLRTSTGELFF. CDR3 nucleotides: TGCGCCAGCAGCTTGAGGACTTCCACCGGGGAGCTGTTTTTT.